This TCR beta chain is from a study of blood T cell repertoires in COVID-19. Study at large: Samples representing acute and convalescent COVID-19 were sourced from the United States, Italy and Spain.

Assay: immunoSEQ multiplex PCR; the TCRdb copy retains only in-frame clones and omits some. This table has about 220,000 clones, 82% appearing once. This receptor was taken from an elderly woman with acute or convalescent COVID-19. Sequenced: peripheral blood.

CDR3 nucleotide sequence: TGTGCCATCAGCCCACCCCGGGACACCCCGACTATTGGCTACACCTTC. Protein product: CAISPPRDTPTIGYTF. The J gene is TRBJ1-2, the V gene TRBV10-3, with D possibly being TRBD1 (6 bases). The CDR3 length is 16 residues. CDR1 is ENHRY and CDR2 is SYGVKD in the germline V gene. Deletions cut 6 bases from V and 7 bases from J, with 24 bases between.